This T cell receptor beta chain was captured by sequencing in a study of blood T cell repertoires in COVID-19. CDR3 length equals 15 residues. Germline CDR1 is SGHAT and CDR2 is FQNNGV. Germline trimming cut 1 base from V and 4 bases from J; bases unmatched to any gene: 5. Repertoires were generated with immunoSEQ multiplex PCR, while TCRdb's copy carries only in-frame clones and drops some. The sample holds some 45,000 clones, more than 75% seen once. The sequence was obtained from a man aged 65 to 79 with acute or convalescent COVID-19. The gene calls are TRBV11-2 and TRBJ1-1; 8 bases are shared with TRBD1. Sequencing used peripheral blood. The CDR3 DNA reads TGTGCCAGCAGCTTAGGCACAGGGGGGCGCACTGAAGCTTTCTTT. Its protein product is CASSLGTGGRTEAFF.